This TCR beta chain emerged from a study of radiotherapy plus CTLA-4 blockade in lung cancer. Method: immunoSEQ multiplex PCR; TCRdb's copy keeps in-frame clones and lacks some. The table lists about 15,000 clones, 72% of them singletons. Germline values: CDR1 MDHEN, CDR2 SYDVKM. There are 16 residues in the CDR3. With 1 base removed from V and 4 bases from J, the gap between germline ends came to 16 bases. Here the sequenced sample was peripheral blood, taken from a patient treated with radiotherapy plus ipilimumab. The chain uses TRBV28 and TRBJ1-1, with D unclear. This sequence was found in a human donor with non-small cell lung cancer whose response to radiotherapy plus ipilimumab could not be evaluated. The CDR3 loop reads CASSLFGAGGITEAFF. CDR3 bases: TGTGCCAGCAGTTTATTTGGTGCAGGTGGTATCACTGAAGCTTTCTTT.